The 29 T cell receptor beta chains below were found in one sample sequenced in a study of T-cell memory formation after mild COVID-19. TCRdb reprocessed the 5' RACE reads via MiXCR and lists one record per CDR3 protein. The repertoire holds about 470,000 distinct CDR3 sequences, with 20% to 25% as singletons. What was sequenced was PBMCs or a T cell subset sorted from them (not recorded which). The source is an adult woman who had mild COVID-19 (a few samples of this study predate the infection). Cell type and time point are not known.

Here the CDR3 DNA reads TGTGCCACCAGTGATGGACTAGCGGGGCACAATGAGCAGTTCTTC. Protein product: CATSDGLAGHNEQFF. The rearrangement joins TRBV24-1 to TRBJ2-1, with 12 positions matching TRBD2. CDR3 length equals 15 residues. The junction had 1 base not matched to a gene; V was cut back by 3 bases and J by 5 bases. CDR1 and CDR2 (germline): KGHDR, SFDVKD.

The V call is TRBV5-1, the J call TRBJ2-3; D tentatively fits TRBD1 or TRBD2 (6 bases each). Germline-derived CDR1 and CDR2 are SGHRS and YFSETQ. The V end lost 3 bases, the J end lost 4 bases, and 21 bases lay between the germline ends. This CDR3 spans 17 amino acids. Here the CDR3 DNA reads TGCGCCAGCAGCTCCCAGGGGAGCGGCGGAGGGGCAGATACGCAGTATTTT. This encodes CASSSQGSGGGADTQYF. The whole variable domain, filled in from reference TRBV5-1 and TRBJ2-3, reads KAGVTQTPRYLIKTRGQQVTLSCSPISGHRSVSWYQQTPGQGLQFLFEYFSETQRNKGNFPGRFSGRQFSNSRSEMNVSTLELGDSALYLCASSSQGSGGGADTQYFGPGTRLTVL.

The CDR3 DNA is TGTGCCAGCAGCGCGGGACTTAACGATCAGCCCCAGCATTTT. Encoded protein: CASSAGLNDQPQHF. The chain is built from TRBV5-4 and TRBJ1-5, with D maybe TRBD1 (5 bases). V lost 4 bases and J 5 bases, leaving 13 bases between the germline ends. Germline loops: CDR1 SGHNT, CDR2 YYREEE (reference sequence). The CDR3 is 14 amino acids.

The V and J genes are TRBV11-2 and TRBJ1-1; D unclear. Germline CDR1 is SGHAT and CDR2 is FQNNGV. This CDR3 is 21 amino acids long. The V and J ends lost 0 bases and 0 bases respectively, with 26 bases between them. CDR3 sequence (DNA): TGTGCCAGCAGCTTAGATCCCCGGGAACTACGACTAGGGCCAATGAACACTGAAGCTTTCTTT. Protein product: CASSLDPRELRLGPMNTEAFF.

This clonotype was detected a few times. The CDR3 reads CASSLLRGPSYNEQFF. Here the CDR3 DNA reads TGTGCCAGCAGTCTCCTCAGGGGACCCTCTTACAATGAGCAGTTCTTC. The chain recombines TRBV12-3 or TRBV12-4 with TRBJ2-1, with a weak D call TRBD1 (6 bases). This CDR3 has 16 amino acids. Trimming stripped 5 bases from V and 4 bases from J, with 18 bases between.

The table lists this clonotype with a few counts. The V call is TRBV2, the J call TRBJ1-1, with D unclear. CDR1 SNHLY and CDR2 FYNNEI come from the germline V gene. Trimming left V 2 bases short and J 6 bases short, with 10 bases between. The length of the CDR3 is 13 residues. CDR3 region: CASSETGIPEAFF. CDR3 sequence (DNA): TGTGCCAGCAGTGAAACGGGAATCCCTGAAGCTTTCTTT.

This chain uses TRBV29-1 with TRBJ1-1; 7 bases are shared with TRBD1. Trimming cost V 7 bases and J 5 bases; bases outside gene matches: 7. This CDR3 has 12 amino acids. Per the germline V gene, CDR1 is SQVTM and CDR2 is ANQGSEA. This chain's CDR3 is CSGRQGGTEAFF. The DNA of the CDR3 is TGCAGCGGCCGACAGGGCGGGACTGAAGCTTTCTTT.

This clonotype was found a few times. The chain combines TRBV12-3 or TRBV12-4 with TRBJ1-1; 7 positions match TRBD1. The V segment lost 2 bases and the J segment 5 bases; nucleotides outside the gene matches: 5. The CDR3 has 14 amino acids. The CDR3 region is CASSLKGAGTEAFF. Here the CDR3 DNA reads TGTGCCAGCAGTTTAAAGGGGGCGGGGACTGAAGCTTTCTTT.

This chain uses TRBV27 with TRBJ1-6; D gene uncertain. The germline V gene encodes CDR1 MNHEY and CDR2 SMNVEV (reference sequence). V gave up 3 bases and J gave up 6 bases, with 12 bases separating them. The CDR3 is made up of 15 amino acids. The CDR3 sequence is CASSLRTWGNSPLHF. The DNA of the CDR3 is TGTGCCAGCAGTTTGAGGACTTGGGGTAATTCACCCCTCCACTTT.

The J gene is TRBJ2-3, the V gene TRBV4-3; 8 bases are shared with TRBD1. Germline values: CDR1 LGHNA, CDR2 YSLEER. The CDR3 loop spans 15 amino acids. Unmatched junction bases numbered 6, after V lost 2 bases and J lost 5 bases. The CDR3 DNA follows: TGCGCCAGCAGCCAATTTGGACAGGGAGGAGATACGCAGTATTTT. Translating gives CASSQFGQGGDTQYF.

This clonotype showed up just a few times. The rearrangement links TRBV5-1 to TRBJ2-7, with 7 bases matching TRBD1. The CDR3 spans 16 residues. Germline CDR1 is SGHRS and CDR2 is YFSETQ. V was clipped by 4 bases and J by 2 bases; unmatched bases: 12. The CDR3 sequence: CASSRRRDSGTYEQYF. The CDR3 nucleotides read TGCGCCAGCAGCCGACGCCGGGACAGTGGTACCTACGAGCAGTACTTC.

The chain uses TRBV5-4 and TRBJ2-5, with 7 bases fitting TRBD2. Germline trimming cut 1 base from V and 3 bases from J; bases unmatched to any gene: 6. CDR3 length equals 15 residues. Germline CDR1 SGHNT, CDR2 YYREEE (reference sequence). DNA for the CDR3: TGTGCCAGCAGCTTGTGGCTAGCGGTCGAAGAGACCCAGTACTTC. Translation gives CASSLWLAVEETQYF.

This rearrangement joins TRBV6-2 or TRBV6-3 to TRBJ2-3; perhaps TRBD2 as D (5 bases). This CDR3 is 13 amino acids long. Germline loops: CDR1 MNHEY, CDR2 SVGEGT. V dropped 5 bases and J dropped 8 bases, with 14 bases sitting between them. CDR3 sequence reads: CASSLASIGTQYF. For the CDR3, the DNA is TGTGCCAGCAGTCTAGCTAGCATTGGTACGCAGTATTTT.

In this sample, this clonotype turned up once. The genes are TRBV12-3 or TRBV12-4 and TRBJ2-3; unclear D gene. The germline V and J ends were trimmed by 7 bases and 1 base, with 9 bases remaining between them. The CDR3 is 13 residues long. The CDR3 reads CASNQGRTDTQYF. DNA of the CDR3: TGTGCCAGCAACCAAGGGCGCACAGATACGCAGTATTTT.

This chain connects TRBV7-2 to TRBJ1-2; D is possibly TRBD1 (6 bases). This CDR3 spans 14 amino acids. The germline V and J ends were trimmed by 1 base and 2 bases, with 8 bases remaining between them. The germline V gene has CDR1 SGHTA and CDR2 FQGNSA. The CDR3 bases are TGTGCCAGCAGCTTAGAAGGGGGGAACTATGGCTACACCTTC. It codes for CASSLEGGNYGYTF.

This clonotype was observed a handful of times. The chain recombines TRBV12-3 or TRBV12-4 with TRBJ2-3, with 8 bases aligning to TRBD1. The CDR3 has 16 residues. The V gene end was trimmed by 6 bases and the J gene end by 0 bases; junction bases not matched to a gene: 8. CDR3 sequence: CASRVAGGRSTDTQYF. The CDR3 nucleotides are TGTGCCAGCAGGGTGGCAGGGGGCCGGAGCACAGATACGCAGTATTTT.

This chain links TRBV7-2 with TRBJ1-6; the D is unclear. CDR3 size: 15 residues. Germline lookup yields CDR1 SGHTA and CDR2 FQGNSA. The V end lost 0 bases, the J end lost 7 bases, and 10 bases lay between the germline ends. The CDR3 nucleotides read TGTGCCAGCAGCTTAGCCGGGGTCCGGAATTCACCCCTCCACTTT. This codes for CASSLAGVRNSPLHF.

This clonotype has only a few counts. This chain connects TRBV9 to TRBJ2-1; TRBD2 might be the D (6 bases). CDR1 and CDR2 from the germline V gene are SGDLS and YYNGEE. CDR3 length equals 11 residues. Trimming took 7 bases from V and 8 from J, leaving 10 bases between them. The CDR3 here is CASVAGHEQFF. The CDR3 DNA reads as TGTGCCAGCGTCGCGGGACATGAGCAGTTCTTC.

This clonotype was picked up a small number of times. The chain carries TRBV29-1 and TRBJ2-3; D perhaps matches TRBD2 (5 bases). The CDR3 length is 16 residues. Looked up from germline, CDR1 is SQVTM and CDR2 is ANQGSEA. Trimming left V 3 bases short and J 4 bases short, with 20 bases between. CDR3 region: CSVDGRPGKPPDTQYF. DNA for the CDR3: TGCAGCGTTGATGGGAGACCCGGGAAACCACCAGATACGCAGTATTTT.

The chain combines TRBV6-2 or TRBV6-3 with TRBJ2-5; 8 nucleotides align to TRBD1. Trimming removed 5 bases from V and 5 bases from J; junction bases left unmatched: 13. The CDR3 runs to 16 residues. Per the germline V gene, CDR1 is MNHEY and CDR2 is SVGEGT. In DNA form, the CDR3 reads TGTGCCAGCAGTCCCTGGCCTCAGGGGGCTGGGGAGACCCAGTACTTC. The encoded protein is CASSPWPQGAGETQYF.

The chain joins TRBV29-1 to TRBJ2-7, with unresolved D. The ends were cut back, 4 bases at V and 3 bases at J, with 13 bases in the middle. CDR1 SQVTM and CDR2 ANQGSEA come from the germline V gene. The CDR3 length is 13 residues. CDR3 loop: CSVVPPESYEQYF. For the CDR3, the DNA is TGCAGCGTTGTCCCACCAGAAAGCTACGAGCAGTACTTC.

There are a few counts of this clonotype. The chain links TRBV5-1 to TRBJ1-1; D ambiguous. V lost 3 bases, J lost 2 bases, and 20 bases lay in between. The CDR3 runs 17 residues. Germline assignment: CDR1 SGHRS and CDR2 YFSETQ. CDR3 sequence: CASSSQQLGRSNTEAFF. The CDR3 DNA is TGCGCCAGCAGCTCCCAACAACTGGGCCGGTCCAACACTGAAGCTTTCTTT.

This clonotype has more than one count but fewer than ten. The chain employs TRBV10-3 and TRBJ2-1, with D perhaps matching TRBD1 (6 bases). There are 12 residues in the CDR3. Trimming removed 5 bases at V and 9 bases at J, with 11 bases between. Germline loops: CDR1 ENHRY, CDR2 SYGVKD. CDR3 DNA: TGTGCCATCAGTAGTACAGGGACTGAGCAGTTCTTC. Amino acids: CAISSTGTEQFF.

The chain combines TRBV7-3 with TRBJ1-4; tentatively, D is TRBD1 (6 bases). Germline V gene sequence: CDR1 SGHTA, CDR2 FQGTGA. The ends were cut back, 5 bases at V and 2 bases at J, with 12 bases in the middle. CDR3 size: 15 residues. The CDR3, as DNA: TGTGCCAGCAGCCAAACTGGGGGCACTAATGAAAAACTGTTTTTT. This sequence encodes CASSQTGGTNEKLFF.

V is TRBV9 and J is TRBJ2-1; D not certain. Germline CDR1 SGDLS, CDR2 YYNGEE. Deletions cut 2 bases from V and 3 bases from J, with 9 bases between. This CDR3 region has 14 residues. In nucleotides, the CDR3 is TGTGCCAGCAGCGTTTCAGGCAACTACAATGAGCAGTTCTTC. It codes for CASSVSGNYNEQFF.

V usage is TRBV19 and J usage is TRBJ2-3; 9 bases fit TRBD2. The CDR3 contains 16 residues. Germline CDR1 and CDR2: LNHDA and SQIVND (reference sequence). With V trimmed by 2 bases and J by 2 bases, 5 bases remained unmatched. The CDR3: CASSIRASGATDTQYF. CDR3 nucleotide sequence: TGTGCCAGTAGTATACGTGCTAGCGGGGCCACAGATACGCAGTATTTT.

The DNA of the CDR3 is TGTGCCAGCAGCTTAGCGTTCAGGGGCGCCTACGAGCAGTACTTC. It is translated as CASSLAFRGAYEQYF. The J gene is TRBJ2-7, the V gene TRBV7-9, with D perhaps matching TRBD1 (6 bases). CDR1 and CDR2 (germline): SEHNR, FQNEAQ (reference sequence). Trimming removed 0 bases at V and 2 bases at J, with 11 bases between. The length of the CDR3 is 15 residues.

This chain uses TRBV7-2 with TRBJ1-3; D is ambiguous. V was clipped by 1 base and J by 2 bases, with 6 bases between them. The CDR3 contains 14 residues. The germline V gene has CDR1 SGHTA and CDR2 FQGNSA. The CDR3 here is CASSLGLAGNTIYF. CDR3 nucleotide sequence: TGTGCCAGCAGCTTAGGTCTTGCTGGAAACACCATATATTTT.

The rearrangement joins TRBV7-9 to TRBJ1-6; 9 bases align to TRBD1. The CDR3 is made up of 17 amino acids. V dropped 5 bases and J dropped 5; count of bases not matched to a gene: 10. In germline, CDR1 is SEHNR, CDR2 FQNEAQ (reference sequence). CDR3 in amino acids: CASSRWWTGENNSPLHF. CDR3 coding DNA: TGTGCCAGCAGCCGGTGGTGGACAGGGGAGAATAATTCACCCCTCCACTTT.